The 20 T cell receptor beta chains listed next were all sequenced from one sample in a study of blood T cells in healthy people across ages. PCR was performed a second time for roughly 7 to 12 cycles using a sample-barcoded 5' primer and a J-beta primer mix. TCRdb re-derived calls from the 5' RACE reads in MiXCR, one entry per CDR3 protein. The repertoire holds about 970,000 distinct CDR3 sequences, with roughly half as singletons. Input material: blood. Receptors originate from a woman aged 55-69 years in good health.

This chain connects TRBV27 to TRBJ2-1; 7 nucleotides agree with TRBD2. Looked up from germline, CDR1 is MNHEY and CDR2 is SMNVEV (reference sequence). This CDR3 has 15 residues. V gave up 4 bases and J gave up 7 bases; unmatched junction bases: 10. CDR3 in DNA: TGTGCCAGCAGTTCCGCAGCTAGCGGTACTAATGAGCAGTTCTTC. Translating it yields CASSSAASGTNEQFF.

This clonotype was found a few times. The chain combines TRBV18 with TRBJ1-6, with a possible D match to TRBD1 (5 bases). From germline, CDR1 is KGHSH and CDR2 LQKENI. Trimming removed 4 bases at V and 0 bases at J, with 13 bases between. The CDR3 length is 17 residues. In nucleotides, the CDR3 is TGTGCCAGCTCACGCATGACAGCGAACTCCTATAATTCACCCCTCCACTTT. It translates to CASSRMTANSYNSPLHF.

J is TRBJ1-2 and V is TRBV20-1, with D possibly matching TRBD1 (6 bases). The CDR3 runs to 18 residues. Germline CDR1 reads DFQATT; CDR2 reads SNEGSKA (reference sequence). Trimming pared 7 bases from V and 0 bases from J, leaving 27 bases between. The CDR3 DNA is TGCAGTGTTATAGAGGGGCAGGCAGGGGCTAGAGCTAACTATGGCTACACCTTC. Encoded protein: CSVIEGQAGARANYGYTF.

This clonotype was seen a handful of times. V usage is TRBV10-3 and J usage is TRBJ2-1, with 7 nucleotides matching TRBD2. The CDR3 consists of 13 residues. Germline V gives CDR1 ENHRY, CDR2 SYGVKD. J lost 7 bases, V lost 2 bases, and 2 bases had no gene match. In nucleotides, the CDR3 is TGTGCCATCAGTGAGGCAGCGGGAAATGAGCAGTTCTTC. Its protein product is CAISEAAGNEQFF.

Points on this clonotype: Compared with germline, one end of the junction differs, possibly owing to a read error. This sequence joins TRBV2 and TRBJ2-3; 7 nucleotides line up with TRBD2. Germline V gene sequence: CDR1 SNHLY, CDR2 FYNNEI. The CDR3 is made up of 17 amino acids. CDR3 nucleotide sequence: TGTGCTAGCAGTGACCTGATTAGCGGGCTTACCACAGATACGCAGTATTTT. The encoded protein is CASSDLISGLTTDTQYF.

The chain employs TRBV6-2 or TRBV6-3 and TRBJ2-5; tentative D call: TRBD2 (5 bases). V lost 1 base and J lost 11, with 14 bases in between. Germline CDR1 is MNHEY and CDR2 is SVGEGT. This CDR3 region has 13 residues. This CDR3 is CASSYFAQRPQYF. The CDR3 DNA sequence: TGTGCCAGCAGTTACTTCGCCCAGCGGCCACAGTACTTC.

The chain is built from TRBV29-1 and TRBJ1-1; D remains ambiguous. Per the germline V gene, CDR1 is SQVTM and CDR2 is ANQGSEA. The V end lost 6 bases, the J end lost 8 bases, and 22 bases lay between the germline ends. The CDR3 is 14 residues long. CDR3 region: CSVREGGEVLEAFF. The CDR3 DNA reads TGCAGCGTCCGTGAGGGAGGAGAGGTGTTAGAAGCTTTCTTT.

The V call is TRBV3-1, the J call TRBJ2-6, with no clear D. Trimming cost V 3 bases and J 0 bases, with 12 bases left between them. Germline V gene sequence: CDR1 LGHDT, CDR2 YNNKEL (reference sequence). CDR3 length equals 17 residues. The chain's CDR3 is CASSHQVLSSGANVLTF. The CDR3 bases are TGTGCCAGCAGCCACCAGGTACTGAGCTCTGGGGCCAACGTCCTGACTTTC.

This clonotype has only a few counts. V and J are TRBV20-1 and TRBJ1-1; possible D gene TRBD1, 5 bases. The ends were cut back, 3 bases at V and 1 base at J, with 24 bases in the middle. CDR3 length: 18 residues. Germline V gives CDR1 DFQATT, CDR2 SNEGSKA (reference sequence). The CDR3 sequence is CSASRNLPAPRGNTEAFF. Here the CDR3 DNA reads TGCAGTGCTAGCCGAAACCTCCCCGCCCCTAGGGGGAACACTGAAGCTTTCTTT.

This clonotype was seen a handful of times. The V and J genes are TRBV20-1 and TRBJ2-1; no reliable D call. The germline V gene encodes CDR1 DFQATT and CDR2 SNEGSKA (reference sequence). V lost 8 bases and J 1 base, leaving 12 bases between the germline ends. This CDR3 spans 13 amino acids. The chain's CDR3 is CSCYRSSYNEQFF. Written as DNA, the CDR3 is TGCAGTTGCTACCGTTCGTCCTACAATGAGCAGTTCTTC.

This clonotype was observed a handful of times. A much bigger clone sits one base away, suggesting this may be a read error. The J gene is TRBJ2-5, the V gene TRBV7-2; D uncertain. The CDR3 spans 14 residues. Germline V gene sequence: CDR1 SGHTA, CDR2 FQGNSA. V gave up 5 bases and J gave up 11 bases, with 21 bases separating them. The CDR3 nucleotides are TGTGCCAGCAGCCTCCTGACTCGCAAAAATGAGCAGTACTTC. It yields the protein CASSLLTRKNEQYF.

The rearrangement joins TRBV3-1 to TRBJ2-6, with TRBD2 identical over 13 bases. This CDR3 contains 18 residues. CDR1 is LGHDT and CDR2 is YNNKEL in the germline V gene (reference sequence). Trimming took 4 bases from V and 4 from J; bases not matched to a gene: 7. The DNA of the CDR3 is TGTGCCAGCAGCCCATCACTAGCGGGAGGGACGGGGGCCAACGTCCTGACTTTC. Protein: CASSPSLAGGTGANVLTF.

This chain connects TRBV6-2 or TRBV6-3 to TRBJ2-4; tentative D call: TRBD1 (6 bases). There are 16 residues in the CDR3. Trimming removed 7 bases from V and 1 base from J, with 17 bases in between. From germline, CDR1 is MNHEY and CDR2 SVGEGT. CDR3 bases: TGTGCCAGCACGGGAAACAGGGCGGCGGCCAAAAACATTCAGTACTTC. It yields the protein CASTGNRAAAKNIQYF.

This clonotype was seen a few times. This chain uses TRBV27 with TRBJ2-3, with D perhaps being TRBD1 or TRBD2 (6 bases each). V was pared by 7 bases and J by 9 bases, with 17 bases between. The CDR3 is made up of 13 amino acids. CDR1 and CDR2 (germline): MNHEY, SMNVEV (reference sequence). The CDR3 spells CASTMRGTRTQYF. The CDR3 DNA follows: TGTGCCAGCACCATGAGGGGGACTCGCACGCAGTATTTT.

This clonotype turned up a few times. The junction and the germline gene differ at one end; a read error may be behind it. The genes are TRBV27 and TRBJ2-1, with D perhaps TRBD1 (5 bases). The germline CDR1 and CDR2 sequences are MNHEY and SMNVEV (reference sequence). The CDR3 is made up of 13 amino acids. The CDR3 region has the DNA TGTGCCAGCAGTCACCGACAGTACAATGAGCAGTTTTTC. Translating it yields CASSHRQYNEQFF.

This clonotype was recorded a few times. J is TRBJ2-5 and V is TRBV5-1; weak D call: TRBD1 (5 bases). Trimming took off 0 bases at V and 1 base at J, with 7 bases between the two ends. Germline values: CDR1 SGHRS, CDR2 YFSETQ. This CDR3 is 14 amino acids long. CDR3 residues: CASSLEGVQETQYF. DNA for the CDR3: TGCGCCAGCAGCTTGGAAGGGGTCCAAGAGACCCAGTACTTC.

This clonotype turned up a few times. CDR3 loop: CASSFGLKETQYF. The CDR3 DNA is TGTGCCAGCAGTTTCGGACTCAAAGAGACCCAGTACTTC. This chain uses TRBV12-3 or TRBV12-4 with TRBJ2-5; maybe TRBD2 (5 bases). V lost 3 bases, J lost 3 bases, and 8 bases lay in between. This CDR3 region has 13 residues.

The V gene is TRBV20-1, the J gene TRBJ2-3, with TRBD2 matching 8 bases. The length of the CDR3 is 15 residues. Germline trimming cut 0 bases from V and 7 bases from J; bases unmatched to any gene: 9. Germline CDR1 is DFQATT and CDR2 is SNEGSKA (reference sequence). The CDR3 DNA reads as TGCAGTGCTAGAGATCCTAGCGGGTGGGGGAATACGCAGTATTTT. It codes for CSARDPSGWGNTQYF.

The chain combines TRBV6-5 with TRBJ2-3; 8 nucleotides align to TRBD2. This CDR3 is built from 14 residues. Germline V lookup: CDR1 MNHEY, CDR2 SVGAGI. V was clipped by 5 bases and J by 5 bases; unmatched bases: 6. CDR3 DNA: TGTGCCAGCAGTGTCGGGACTAGTCTAGATACGCAGTATTTT. This encodes CASSVGTSLDTQYF.

This clonotype occurred a few times. V is TRBV15 and J is TRBJ2-7; D remains unclear. This CDR3 spans 14 amino acids. Germline CDR1 reads LNHNV; CDR2 reads YYDKDF (reference sequence). V lost 1 base to trimming and J lost 1 base, with 8 bases between them. CDR3 sequence: CATSRARSSYEQYF. In DNA form, the CDR3 reads TGTGCCACCAGCAGAGCCAGGTCTTCCTACGAGCAGTACTTC. Full variable domain (missing parts from reference TRBV15 and TRBJ2-7): DAMVIQNPRYQVTQFGKPVTLSCSQTLNHNVMYWYQQKSSQAPKLLFHYYDKDFNNEADTPDNFQSRRPNTSFCFLDIRSPGLGDTAMYLCATSRARSSYEQYFGPGTRLTVT.